This TCR beta chain was profiled in a study of STAT5B mutations in CD4+ large granular lymphocyte leukemia. Study-wide points: Compared with healthy controls (2/35), patient top clones favored TRBV06 (8/27). No patients shared main leukemic clonotypes, though about 24% appeared at low frequency elsewhere.

How the authors handled the data: Productive clonotypes were detectable down to 2.59 x 10-5 frequency. Libraries were prepared by immunoSEQ multiplex PCR; TCRdb keeps only in-frame clonotypes and omits some of them. That table is the source of V, J and clone size, and D and trimming were worked out from the DNA. The sample holds around 47,000 clones, approximately 84% seen once. Notes on this clone: Its matching antigen is unknown.

V gave up 4 bases and J gave up 4 bases, with 14 bases separating them. The CDR3 spans 14 residues. Germline CDR1 SGHRS, CDR2 YFSETQ. V is TRBV5-1 and J is TRBJ2-5; D could derive from TRBD1 or TRBD2 (5 bases each). The receptor's source is a human donor in good health. The sample was CD4+ T cells from blood buffy coats. CDR3 nucleotides: TGCGCCAGCAGCGCCGGGACGGTTCGAGAGACCCAGTACTTC. Protein: CASSAGTVRETQYF.